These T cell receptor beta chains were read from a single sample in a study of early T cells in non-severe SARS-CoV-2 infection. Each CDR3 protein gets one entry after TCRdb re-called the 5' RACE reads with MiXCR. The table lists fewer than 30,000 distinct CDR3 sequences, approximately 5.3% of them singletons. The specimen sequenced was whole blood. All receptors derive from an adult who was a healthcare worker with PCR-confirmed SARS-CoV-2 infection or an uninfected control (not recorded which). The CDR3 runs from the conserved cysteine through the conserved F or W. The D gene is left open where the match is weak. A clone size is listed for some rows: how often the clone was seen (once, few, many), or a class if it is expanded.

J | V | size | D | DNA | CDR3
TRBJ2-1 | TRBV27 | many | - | TGTGCCAGCAGTTTATCGGGAGCGAGCTCCTACAATGAGCAGTTCTTC | CASSLSGASSYNEQFF
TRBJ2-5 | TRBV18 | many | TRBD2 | TGTGCCAGCTCGCTGAACAAGCGGGAGGGGGAGACCCAGTACTTC | CASSLNKREGETQYF
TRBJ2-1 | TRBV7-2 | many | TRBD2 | TGTGCCAGCAGCTTACCGACGCCTGCAGCGGGAGACAATGAGCAGTTCTTC | CASSLPTPAAGDNEQFF
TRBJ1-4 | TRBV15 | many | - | TGTGCCACCAGCAGACCCGGAGGGCTATCTGAAAAACTGTTTTTT | CATSRPGGLSEKLFF
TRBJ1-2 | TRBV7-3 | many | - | TGTGCCAGCAGCTTACGGCCCACGGAGGGCTACACCTTC | CASSLRPTEGYTF
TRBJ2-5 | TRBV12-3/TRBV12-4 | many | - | TGTGCCAGCAGTTTGAAGGAAACCCAGTACTTC | CASSLKETQYF
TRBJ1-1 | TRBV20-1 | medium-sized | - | TGCAGTGCTCTGTACACTGAAGCTTTCTTT | CSALYTEAFF
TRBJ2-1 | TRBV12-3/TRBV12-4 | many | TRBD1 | TGTGCCAGCAGTTTTTTAACAGGGGGCGCGTGGTTCTTC | CASSFLTGGAWFF
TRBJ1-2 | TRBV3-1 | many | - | TGTGCCAGCAGATCGGAATCATGGACGGAATATGGCTACACCTTC | CASRSESWTEYGYTF
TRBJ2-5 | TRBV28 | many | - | TGTGCCAGCAGTTCGACACTAGAGACCCAGTACTTC | CASSSTLETQYF
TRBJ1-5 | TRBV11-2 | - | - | TGTGCCAGCAGCCTCCCCCTCGGACAGAGCAATCAGCCCCAGCATTTT | CASSLPLGQSNQPQHF
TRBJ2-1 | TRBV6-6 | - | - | TGTGCCAGCAGTTACTCGAGGGGATCCTACAATGAGCAGTTCTTC | CASSYSRGSYNEQFF
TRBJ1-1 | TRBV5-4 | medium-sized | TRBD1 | TGTGCCAGCAGACAACAGGACAGGGGGATCGCTGAAGCTTTCTTT | CASRQQDRGIAEAFF
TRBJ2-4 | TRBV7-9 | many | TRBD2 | TGTGCCAGCAGCTTGGACCTAGCGGGAGGTGGCAAAAACATTCAGTACTTC | CASSLDLAGGGKNIQYF
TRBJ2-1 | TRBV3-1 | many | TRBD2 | TGTGCCAGCAGCCAAGGACTAGCGGGAGGCAATGAGCAGTTCTTC | CASSQGLAGGNEQFF
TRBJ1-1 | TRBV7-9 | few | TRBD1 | TGTGCCAGCAGCTTGGACAGGTGGGACGCTTTCTTT | CASSLDRWDAFF
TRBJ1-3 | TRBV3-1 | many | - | TGTGCCAGCAGCCAAGCAGCAGGGGTCTCTGGAAACACCATATATTTT | CASSQAAGVSGNTIYF
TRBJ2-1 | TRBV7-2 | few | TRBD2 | TGTGCCAGCAGCTTAGCGACTAGCGTATTCTACAATGAGCAGTTCTTC | CASSLATSVFYNEQFF
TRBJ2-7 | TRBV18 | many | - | TGTGCCAGCTCACCGGGGACAATGTACGAGCAGTACTTC | CASSPGTMYEQYF
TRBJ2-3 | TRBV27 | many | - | TGTGCCAGCAGTTCCCGACGTACCACCACAGATACGCAGTATTTT | CASSSRRTTTDTQYF
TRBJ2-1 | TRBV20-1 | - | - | TGCAGTGCTACCAGGGACGGTTACAATGAGCAGTTCTTC | CSATRDGYNEQFF
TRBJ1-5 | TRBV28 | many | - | TGTGCCAGCACTAATCAGGAGCGAAATCAGCCCCAGCATTTT | CASTNQERNQPQHF
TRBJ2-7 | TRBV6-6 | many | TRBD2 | TGTGCCAGCAGTTATGACCCTAGCGGGAGGGCGGGGATCTACGAGCAGTACTTC | CASSYDPSGRAGIYEQYF
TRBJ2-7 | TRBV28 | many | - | TGTGCCAGCAGCTACGTCATTGGGCAGGGAGTTAACTACGAGCAGTACTTC | CASSYVIGQGVNYEQYF
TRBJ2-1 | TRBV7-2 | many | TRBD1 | TGTGCCAGCAGCCCCTTGGCCGGGACAGGGGGGGGCAATGAGCAGTTCTTC | CASSPLAGTGGGNEQFF
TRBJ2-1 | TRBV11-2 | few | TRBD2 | TGTGCCAGCAGCGGGACTAGCGGGAAGTTCTTC | CASSGTSGKFF
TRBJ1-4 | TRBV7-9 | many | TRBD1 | TGTGCCATCGCGGACAGGGACAAAGAAAAACTGTTTTTT | CAIADRDKEKLFF
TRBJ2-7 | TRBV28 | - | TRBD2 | TGTGCCAGCAGCCCCGATCTAAGACTAGCGGGAGTGATGTACGAGCAGTACTTC | CASSPDLRLAGVMYEQYF
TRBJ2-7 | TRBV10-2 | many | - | TGCGCCAGCAGTGAGTATAGGGGACGATCCTACGAGCAGTACTTC | CASSEYRGRSYEQYF
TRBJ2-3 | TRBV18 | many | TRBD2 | TGTGCCAGCTCACCACCGAGACTAGCGGGAGTAGATACGCAGTATTTT | CASSPPRLAGVDTQYF
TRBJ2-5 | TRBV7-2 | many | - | TGTGCCAGCAGAGGGGCGGTTGGAGAGACCCAGTACTTC | CASRGAVGETQYF
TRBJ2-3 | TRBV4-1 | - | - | TGCGCCAGCAGCCTTAGGTCCACAGATACGCAGTATTTT | CASSLRSTDTQYF
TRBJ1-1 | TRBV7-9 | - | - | TGTGCCAGCAGCCCTTACGGCCACAGGCCCGAGAACACTGAAGCTTTCTTT | CASSPYGHRPENTEAFF
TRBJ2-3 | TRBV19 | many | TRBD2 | TGTGCCAGTAGTCCCGCTCCTAGCGGGAACGCAGATACGCAGTATTTT | CASSPAPSGNADTQYF
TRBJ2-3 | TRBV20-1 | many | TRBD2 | TGCAGTGCTAGAGTGACTAGCGGGACCACAGATACGCAGTATTTT | CSARVTSGTTDTQYF
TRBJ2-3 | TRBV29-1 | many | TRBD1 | TGCAGCGTCGAACAGGGGACCACAGATACGCAGTATTTT | CSVEQGTTDTQYF
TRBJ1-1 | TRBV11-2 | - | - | TGTGCCAGCAGCTTAGAGGGGGGACCGAGTGAAGCTTTCTTT | CASSLEGGPSEAFF
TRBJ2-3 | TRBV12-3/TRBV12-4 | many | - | TGTGCCAGCAGTCCCTTGAGCAGCCCGAGCACAGATACGCAGTATTTT | CASSPLSSPSTDTQYF
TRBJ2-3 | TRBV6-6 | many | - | TGTGCCAGCAGTTTGGCAGATACGCAGTATTTT | CASSLADTQYF
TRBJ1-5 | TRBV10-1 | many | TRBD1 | TGCGCCAGCAGTGAGCCAGACAGGGTTCAGCCCCAGCATTTT | CASSEPDRVQPQHF
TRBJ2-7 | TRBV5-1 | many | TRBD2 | TGCGCCAGCAGCTTGTATAGCGGGGGAGCCTACGAGCAGTACTTC | CASSLYSGGAYEQYF
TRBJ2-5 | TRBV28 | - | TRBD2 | TGTGCCAGCAGTAAAGGACTAGCGGGAGACCAAGAGACCCAGTACTTC | CASSKGLAGDQETQYF
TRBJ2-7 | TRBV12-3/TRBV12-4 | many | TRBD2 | TGTGCCAGCAGTTGGGGACTAGCGGCATACGAGCAGTACTTC | CASSWGLAAYEQYF
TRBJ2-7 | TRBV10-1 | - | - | TGCGCCAGCAGCCCTACGTCGTACGAGCAGTACTTC | CASSPTSYEQYF
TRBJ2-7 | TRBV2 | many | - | TGTGCCAGCAGTCAAAAGGGGTACGAGCAGTACTTC | CASSQKGYEQYF
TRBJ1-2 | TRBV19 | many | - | TGTGCCAGTAGTACTTCTCCGGGACCCTCGGGCTATGGCTACACCTTC | CASSTSPGPSGYGYTF
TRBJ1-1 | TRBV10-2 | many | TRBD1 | TGCGCCAGCCTCCGGGACAGGGGGCGATCGACCCGGCCTGAAGCTTTCTTT | CASLRDRGRSTRPEAFF
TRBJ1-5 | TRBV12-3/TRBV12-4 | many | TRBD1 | TGTGCCAGCAGCGGACAGGAGCTCCAGCCCCAGCATTTT | CASSGQELQPQHF
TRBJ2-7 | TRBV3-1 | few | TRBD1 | TGTGCCAGCAGCCAATTTGGGACAGGGCTGTACGAGCAGTACTTC | CASSQFGTGLYEQYF
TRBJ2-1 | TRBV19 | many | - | TGTGCCAGTAGTCCCCGACAAGGGCTGGGGGCGGGCCGCTTTCAGTTCTTC | CASSPRQGLGAGRFQFF
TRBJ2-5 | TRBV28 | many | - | TGTGCCAGCAGTGGTTTTGAGACCCAGTACTTC | CASSGFETQYF
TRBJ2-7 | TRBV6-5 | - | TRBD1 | TGTGCCAGCAGTTTCGGCGGACAGGGGGCATACGAGCAGTACTTC | CASSFGGQGAYEQYF
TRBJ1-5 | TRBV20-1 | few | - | TGCAGTGCAAACCAGGGAGTCAGGACCCAGCATTTT | CSANQGVRTQHF
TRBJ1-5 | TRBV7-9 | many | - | TGTGCCAGCAGCTTGGGGGATAGCAATCAGCCCCAGCATTTT | CASSLGDSNQPQHF
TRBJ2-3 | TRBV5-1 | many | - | TGCGCCAGCAGCTTGGCGGTGGGAGATACGCAGTATTTT | CASSLAVGDTQYF